The clone carrying this T cell receptor beta chain showed up just a few times. Its antigen is as yet unknown. These data belong to a study of cytomegalovirus exposure and HLA in healthy donors. Regarding the study as a whole: A later analysis showed that HLA-associated TCR beta chains had undergone more clonal expansion than equally common others. After further analysis at a later stage, 16,951 TCR beta sequences were associated with HLA alleles at 0.05 false discovery rate. TCR beta chains numbering approximately 150 were designated cytomegalovirus-associated. TCR sequences were mostly rare, though some public TCRs occurred in many donors.

PCR primers comprised 60 Vbeta and 13 Jbeta primers. Clones were read by immunoSEQ multiplex PCR, and TCRdb kept only the in-frame ones, dropping some. The sample consists of 190,000 or so clones, roughly 78% of them appearing once. Input material: PBMCs. This clonotype was sampled from a boy between 10 and 17 years old in good health and CMV-seronegative.

The CDR3 DNA is TGTGCCAGCAGCCAAGAGAGAGGGACTAGCAATGAGCAGTTCTTC. Protein sequence: CASSQERGTSNEQFF. The rearrangement uses TRBV4-2 and TRBJ2-1; 8 bases are a match to TRBD2. V was pared by 0 bases and J by 6 bases, with 4 bases of the junction left unmatched. The CDR3 totals 15 residues. Germline V gene sequence: CDR1 LGHNA, CDR2 YNFKEQ.